Shown below are 3 T cell receptor beta chains from a single sample sequenced in a study of blood T cell repertoires in COVID-19 (dated by TCRdb to the early 2020s). The library was built by means of the immunoSEQ multiplex PCR assay. TCRdb's version of the immuneACCESS table is confined to in-frame rearrangements and falls short of the full clone set. An unresolved V gene accounts for under half of the shortfall where checked; the remainder is of unknown origin. For this sample there are some 520,000 clones; 75% to 90% appear just once. The biggest ten clones account for roughly 0.84% of the sample. Sequenced material: peripheral blood. Receptor source: a man younger than 35 with COVID-19, enrolled during active disease.

This rearrangement joins TRBV2 to TRBJ2-4, with 10 bases fitting TRBD1. After removal of 3 bases from V and 10 bases from J, the junction contained 3 bases not matched to a gene. The CDR3 extends over 13 amino acids. Germline lookup yields CDR1 SNHLY and CDR2 FYNNEI. In nucleotides, the CDR3 is TGTGCCAGCAGTGAGGGGACAGGGGTTATTCAGTACTTC. Translated, it gives CASSEGTGVIQYF. The full variable domain, with the rest looked up from reference TRBV2 and TRBJ2-4, is EPEVTQTPSHQVTQMGQEVILRCVPISNHLYFYWYRQILGQKVEFLVSFYNNEISEKSEIFDDQFSVERPDGSNFTLKIRSTKLEDSAMYFCASSEGTGVIQYFGAGTRLSVL.

V is TRBV5-5 and J is TRBJ2-1; D uncertain. The CDR3 is 15 amino acids. Germline V gene lookup returns CDR1 SGHKS and CDR2 YYEKEE (reference sequence). V was cut by 6 bases and J by 0 bases, with 13 bases left in between. CDR3 sequence: CASTYRGPSYNEQFF. The CDR3, as DNA: TGTGCCAGCACCTACCGTGGTCCCTCCTACAATGAGCAGTTCTTC. Full variable domain (missing parts from reference TRBV5-5 and TRBJ2-1): DAGVTQSPTHLIKTRGQQVTLRCSPISGHKSVSWYQQVLGQGPQFIFQYYEKEERGRGNFPDRFSARQFPNYSSELNVNALLLGDSALYLCASTYRGPSYNEQFFGPGTRLTVL.

Concerning this clone: One junction end disagrees with the germline gene, perhaps due to a read error. This chain joins TRBV28 and TRBJ1-2; the D is unclear. The CDR3 is made up of 12 amino acids. CDR1 MDHEN and CDR2 SYDVKM come from the germline V gene. CDR3 sequence (DNA): TGTGCCAGCTGCTCCCCCAGCAGGTCGATTTCCTTC. Amino acids: CASCSPSRSISF.